The 13 T cell receptor beta chains below come from one sample, sequenced in a study of cytomegalovirus exposure and HLA in healthy donors (dated 2017 in TCRdb). Receptor amplification or capture employed the immunoSEQ multiplex PCR assay. The multiplex PCR relied on a mix of 60 forward primers for TCR Vbeta segments and 13 reverse primers for TCR Jbeta segments. Sourced from immuneACCESS, this table was stored by TCRdb with only in-frame sequences that have V and J called. A share of the clones is absent; for the studies checked, an unresolved V gene accounts for under half, and the remainder has no known explanation. The sample table lists more than 80,000 clones, 65% to 80% of them with a count of one. Jointly, the top ten make up roughly 8.8% of the sample. The sample taken for sequencing was PBMCs. The receptors come from a human donor in good health.

There are a few counts of this clone. The chain is built from TRBV7-2 and TRBJ1-2; perhaps TRBD1 as D (6 bases). The CDR3 is 14 residues long. Looked up from germline, CDR1 is SGHTA and CDR2 is FQGNSA. Trimming cost V 1 base and J 3 bases, with 9 bases left between them. For the CDR3, the DNA is TGTGCCAGCAGCTTAGGGGCAGGGGACTATGGCTACACCTTC. It codes for CASSLGAGDYGYTF.

This chain connects TRBV4-2 to TRBJ2-5; TRBD1 matches at 7 bases. The J call is in doubt because the DNA end fits TRBJ2-7 better. This CDR3 contains 17 residues. Germline V gene data show CDR1 as LGHNA and CDR2 as YNFKEQ. CDR3 coding DNA: TGTGCCAGCAGCCAAGAAGGATGGCAGGGGGAGTCCTACGAGCAGTACTTC. Translating it yields CASSQEGWQGESYEQYF.

V usage is TRBV6-5 and J usage is TRBJ1-2, with D perhaps TRBD1 (5 bases). The V gene lost 5 bases and the J gene lost 0 bases, with 10 bases spanning the gap. Germline CDR1 reads MNHEY; CDR2 reads SVGAGI. CDR3 length equals 14 residues. CDR3 DNA: TGTGCCAGCAGTCCCCGACAGACTAACTATGGCTACACCTTC. Translated, it gives CASSPRQTNYGYTF.

This chain uses TRBV29-1 with TRBJ2-1; 7 bases fit TRBD1. CDR3 length: 13 residues. V dropped 2 bases and J dropped 5; count of bases not matched to a gene: 3. Germline lookup yields CDR1 SQVTM and CDR2 ANQGSEA. The CDR3 region has the DNA TGCAGCGTTGAAACAGGGGTCCACAATGAGCAGTTCTTC. Translation gives CSVETGVHNEQFF.

The chain carries TRBV2 and TRBJ2-5; TRBD1 might be the D (6 bases). The J call is doubtful: the DNA matches TRBJ2-7 better. Germline V CDR1 and CDR2: SNHLY, FYNNEI. CDR3 length: 12 amino acids. This chain's CDR3 is CASHTGPYEQYF. DNA for the CDR3: TGTGCCAGCCATACAGGGCCTTACGAGCAGTACTTC.

J is TRBJ2-1 and V is TRBV14; weak D call: TRBD2 (6 bases). Trimming removed 5 bases at V and 4 bases at J, with 9 bases between. This CDR3 is 13 amino acids long. Per the germline V gene, CDR1 is SGHDN and CDR2 is FVKESK. CDR3 DNA sequence: TGTGCCAGCAGCAATAGCGGATACAATGAGCAGTTCTTC. Encoded protein: CASSNSGYNEQFF.

This clone was observed a handful of times. This chain uses TRBV29-1 with TRBJ1-4; possible D gene TRBD1, 5 bases. Germline values: CDR1 SQVTM, CDR2 ANQGSEA. V was cut by 7 bases and J by 0 bases, with 21 bases left in between. The CDR3 is 17 amino acids. This chain's CDR3 is CSAALSTGLATNEKLFF. The CDR3 DNA sequence: TGCAGCGCGGCGCTTAGTACAGGCCTCGCAACTAATGAAAAACTGTTTTTT.

The chain has TRBV12-5 and TRBJ1-4; 11 nucleotides align to TRBD1. The CDR3 runs 18 residues. Germline V gene data show CDR1 as LGHNT and CDR2 as FRNRAP. V lost 6 bases, J lost 7 bases, and 16 bases stayed unmatched. CDR3: CASGGRDRGSLDSEKLFF. The CDR3 nucleotides are TGTGCTAGTGGCGGACGGGACAGGGGGAGTCTAGACAGTGAAAAACTGTTTTTT.

This clone was recorded a few times. The chain links TRBV7-9 to TRBJ2-3; D is undetermined. Germline V gene sequence: CDR1 SEHNR, CDR2 FQNEAQ (reference sequence). V lost 1 base and J 2 bases, leaving 4 bases between the germline ends. The CDR3 is made up of 13 amino acids. Here the CDR3 DNA reads TGTGCCAGCAGCTTAGGCTACACAGATACGCAGTATTTT. It codes for CASSLGYTDTQYF.

The V gene is TRBV27, the J gene TRBJ2-3; TRBD2 is a possible D gene (5 bases). The CDR3 length is 14 residues. V was pared by 7 bases and J by 1 base, with 12 bases between. Germline-derived CDR1 and CDR2 are MNHEY and SMNVEV (reference sequence). In nucleotides, the CDR3 is TGTGCCAGCACAGACTACCTGGGCACAGATACGCAGTATTTT. Protein product: CASTDYLGTDTQYF.

The chain has TRBV4-1 and TRBJ2-5, with 9 positions matching TRBD2. CDR1 and CDR2 (germline): MGHRA, YSYEKL. The CDR3 length is 16 residues. Trimming cost V 0 bases and J 1 base; bases outside gene matches: 3. CDR3 in DNA: TGCGCCAGCAGCCAAGATGGTAGCGGGAGCCAAGAGACCCAGTACTTC. Its protein product is CASSQDGSGSQETQYF.

The chain carries TRBV11-2 and TRBJ1-5; D unclear. The CDR3 contains 13 residues. Trimming pared 0 bases from V and 11 bases from J, leaving 11 bases between. Germline V gene lookup returns CDR1 SGHAT and CDR2 FQNNGV. CDR3 in amino acids: CASSLDGLGAQHF. CDR3 nucleotides: TGTGCCAGCAGCTTAGATGGGCTCGGGGCCCAGCATTTT.

This clone was seen once. The gene calls are TRBV6-5 and TRBJ1-3; D gene uncertain. The CDR3 spans 15 residues. V was trimmed by 0 bases and J by 0 bases, leaving 6 bases between them. Germline values: CDR1 MNHEY, CDR2 SVGAGI. The CDR3 coding sequence is TGTGCCAGCAGTTACTCGTCCGTCTCTGGAAACACCATATATTTT. Its translation: CASSYSSVSGNTIYF.